These 26 T cell receptor beta chains were all obtained from the same sample, sequenced in a study of regulatory T cells in long-lasting Graves disease. Construction of the TCR beta libraries employed iRepertoire HTBI primers in conjunction with Arm-PCR of CDR3 regions. TCRdb used MiXCR to reprocess the multiplex PCR reads, holding one entry per CDR3 protein. The data contain around 230,000 distinct CDR3 sequences, roughly 18% of them seen just once; the ten biggest clones take up approximately 20%. Stated time point: newly diagnosed GD, antithyroid drugs for less than 3 months. Preparation of the TCR library used RNA extracted from PBMCs. Material: peripheral blood mononuclear cells (PBMCs), obtained at new diagnosis, from a patient treated with antithyroid drugs. These receptors originate from a female donor with Graves disease.

This clonotype was observed many times. The chain carries TRBV4-2 and TRBJ2-2; 9 nucleotides line up with TRBD2. The CDR3 contains 16 residues. CDR1 and CDR2 from the germline V gene are LGHNA and YNFKEQ. The V and J ends lost 1 base and 6 bases, in that order; junction bases with no gene match: 6. The CDR3 protein is CASSQGLAETSGELFF. For the CDR3, the DNA is TGTGCCAGCAGCCAAGGACTAGCGGAGACTTCCGGGGAGCTGTTTTTT.

Comments on this clonotype: This sequence may be a read error, since a much larger clone differs from it by one base. The missing conserved phenylalanine or tryptophan at the end of this CDR3 makes a read error likely. The CDR3 region has the DNA TGTGCCAGCAGTTTTCTAAGTTACGAGCAGTACCTC. The encoded protein is CASSFLSYEQYL. This rearrangement joins TRBV12-3 or TRBV12-4 to TRBJ2-7; D remains unclear. This CDR3 comprises 12 residues. V dropped 3 bases and J dropped 4 bases, with 7 bases sitting between them.

This clonotype was recorded at least ten times. The chain combines TRBV9 with TRBJ1-2; D remains unclear. Per the germline V gene, CDR1 is SGDLS and CDR2 is YYNGEE. The CDR3 is 18 residues long. V lost 0 bases and J 4 bases, leaving 22 bases between the germline ends. For the CDR3, the DNA is TGTGCCAGCAGCGTAGAACGGTTTCCCGATTCGGTGGGCTATGGCTACACCTTC. This encodes CASSVERFPDSVGYGYTF.

This clonotype came up many times. V gene TRBV27 combines with J gene TRBJ1-5, with 8 bases identical to TRBD1. Trimming at V came to 6 bases and at J to 6 bases, leaving 1 base not matched to a gene. CDR1 is MNHEY and CDR2 is SMNVEV in the germline V gene (reference sequence). This CDR3 has 12 amino acids. The chain's CDR3 is CASRTGVQPQHF. The CDR3 DNA follows: TGTGCCAGCAGGACAGGGGTTCAGCCCCAGCATTTT.

There are many counts of this clonotype. At one of its ends the junction is not consistent with the germline gene, which may arise from a read error. V and J are TRBV3-1 and TRBJ2-3, with a weak D call TRBD1 (6 bases). Germline V gives CDR1 LGHDT, CDR2 YNNKEL (reference sequence). CDR3 length: 15 amino acids. The CDR3 protein is CASSLRTSRTDAQYF. The DNA for the CDR3 is TGTGCCAGCAGCTTACGGACTTCTAGGACAGATGCGCAGTATTTT.

This clonotype was seen many times. One junction end does not reproduce the germline sequence, and a read error may be involved. This chain connects TRBV6-2 or TRBV6-3 to TRBJ2-7; 8 nucleotides align to TRBD2. The CDR3 sequence is 13 residues long. Germline V gene data show CDR1 as MNHEY and CDR2 as SVGEGT. The CDR3: CASGYDSGDEQYF. Written as DNA, the CDR3 is TGTGCCAGCGGTTACGATAGCGGGGACGAGCAGTACTTC.

This chain uses TRBV10-2 with TRBJ2-7, with 7 nucleotides matching TRBD1. CDR1 and CDR2 from the germline V gene are WSHSY and SAAADI. CDR3 length: 13 amino acids. J gave up 3 bases and V 4 bases, and 3 bases lay outside the gene matches. CDR3 coding DNA: TGCGCCAGCAGTGGGGACAGCATCTACGAGCAGTACTTC. Translation: CASSGDSIYEQYF.

This clonotype has a count of ten or more. This chain joins TRBV19 and TRBJ2-1; 9 bases map to TRBD2. Per the germline V gene, CDR1 is LNHDA and CDR2 is SQIVND (reference sequence). J lost 8 bases, V lost 4 bases, and 12 bases had no gene match. The CDR3 is made up of 16 amino acids. The CDR3 loop reads CASSTWGGLAVYEQFF. The CDR3, as DNA: TGTGCCAGTAGTACTTGGGGGGGACTAGCCGTCTATGAGCAGTTCTTC.

On this clonotype itself: Being one base from a much bigger clone, this may be a read error. This chain uses TRBV30 with TRBJ2-7, with D perhaps matching TRBD1 or TRBD2 (5 bases each). The germline V gene has CDR1 GTSNPN and CDR2 SVGIG (reference sequence). The CDR3 covers 12 residues. CDR3: CAWNGGPYELYF. CDR3 DNA sequence: TGTGCCTGGAATGGGGGTCCCTACGAGCTGTACTTC.

Many counts were recorded for this clonotype. This chain links TRBV3-1 with TRBJ1-2, with 7 bases identical to TRBD1. Germline V gene data show CDR1 as LGHDT and CDR2 as YNNKEL (reference sequence). With V trimmed by 3 bases and J by 4 bases, 5 bases remained unmatched. This CDR3 region has 14 residues. CDR3 in amino acids: CASSQEGARYGYTF. The CDR3 DNA follows: TGTGCCAGCAGCCAGGAGGGGGCCCGCTATGGCTACACCTTC.

This clonotype has only a few counts. The chain links TRBV5-6 to TRBJ1-4; D unresolved. This CDR3 contains 16 residues. Between the trimmed V and J ends, which lost 0 bases and 4 bases, there was a span of 13 bases. Germline V gene sequence: CDR1 SGHDT, CDR2 YYEEEE. The DNA for the CDR3 is TGTGCCAGCAGCTTGGGTCCGGCGCGGGGTAATGAAAAACTGTTTTTT. Protein: CASSLGPARGNEKLFF.

V gene TRBV6-1 combines with J gene TRBJ2-4; a weak D match, TRBD2 (5 bases). CDR1 is MNHNS, CDR2 SASEGT, per germline. The CDR3 is 18 residues long. V lost 1 base to trimming and J lost 0 bases, with 16 bases between them. CDR3 nucleotide sequence: TGTGCCAGCAGTGAAGAAGGTGAGGGCTACATAGCCAAAAACATTCAGTACTTC. Translating it yields CASSEEGEGYIAKNIQYF.

The chain combines TRBV25-1 with TRBJ1-4; D not resolved. CDR1 MGHDK and CDR2 SYGVNS come from the germline V gene. This CDR3 comprises 16 residues. Trimming pared 4 bases from V and 6 bases from J, leaving 18 bases between. The DNA of the CDR3 is TGTGCCAGCAGTGGCACTGAGAGGCCACTCTATGAAAAACTGTTTTTT. Translation gives CASSGTERPLYEKLFF.

This clonotype was seen repeatedly, ten times or more. This sequence joins TRBV11-1 and TRBJ1-1; D is undetermined. Germline CDR1 is SGHAT and CDR2 is FQDESV (reference sequence). The CDR3 runs to 13 residues. Deletions cut 1 base from V and 9 bases from J, with 12 bases between. CDR3 residues: CASSLEEGMKAFF. The CDR3 DNA follows: TGTGCCAGCAGCTTAGAAGAGGGTATGAAAGCTTTCTTT. The full variable domain, its missing parts supplied by reference TRBV11-1 and TRBJ1-1, is EAEVAQSPRYKITEKSQAVAFWCDPISGHATLYWYRQILGQGPELLVQFQDESVVDDSQLPKDRFSAERLKGVDSTLKIQPAELGDSAMYLCASSLEEGMKAFFGQGTRLTVV.

This clonotype was observed many times. The chain combines TRBV4-1 with TRBJ2-7, with no clear D. V lost 2 bases to trimming and J lost 0 bases, with 11 bases between them. From germline, CDR1 is MGHRA and CDR2 YSYEKL. The length of the CDR3 is 15 residues. The CDR3 loop is CASSQQAFSSYEQYF. For the CDR3, the DNA is TGCGCCAGCAGCCAACAGGCATTCAGCTCCTACGAGCAGTACTTC.

This clonotype was detected ten times or more. V and J are TRBV28 and TRBJ2-7, with TRBD1 matching over 9 bases. V lost 4 bases, J lost 2 bases, and 9 bases stayed unmatched. Germline lookup yields CDR1 MDHEN and CDR2 SYDVKM. The CDR3 contains 16 residues. The chain's CDR3 is CASSSMGQGETYEQYF. In DNA, the CDR3 is TGTGCCAGCAGTTCTATGGGACAGGGCGAAACCTACGAGCAGTACTTC.

This clonotype occurred a few times. This rearrangement joins TRBV7-9 to TRBJ2-4; 13 bases line up with TRBD2. The CDR3 is made up of 20 amino acids. The V segment lost 5 bases and the J segment 3 bases; nucleotides outside the gene matches: 16. Germline loops: CDR1 SEHNR, CDR2 FQNEAQ (reference sequence). In DNA, the CDR3 is TGTGCCAGCAGCCCGGGACTAGCGGGACGGACGGGAGTAATCAAAAACATTCAGTACTTC. Its translation is CASSPGLAGRTGVIKNIQYF.

This clonotype was observed a handful of times. J is TRBJ2-1 and V is TRBV2; tentatively, D is TRBD2 (5 bases). CDR1 is SNHLY and CDR2 is FYNNEI in the germline V gene. V shed 2 bases and J shed 0 bases, with 11 bases lying between them. CDR3 length: 16 residues. CDR3 in amino acids: CASSEITGSSYNEQFF. The DNA for the CDR3 is TGTGCCAGCAGTGAAATTACTGGGAGCTCCTACAATGAGCAGTTCTTC.

This clonotype has a count of ten or more. The V and J genes are TRBV11-3 and TRBJ2-7, with TRBD1 matching 9 bases. J was trimmed by 6 bases and V by 5 bases; bases with no gene match: 5. Per the germline V gene, CDR1 is SGHNT and CDR2 is YENEEA. The length of the CDR3 is 13 residues. CDR3 nucleotide sequence: TGTGCCAGCAGCCTTAGGACAGGGGTCGAGCAGTACTTC. It specifies CASSLRTGVEQYF.

This clonotype was detected ten times or more. J is TRBJ2-1 and V is TRBV19; 9 nucleotides match TRBD2. With V trimmed by 6 bases and J by 6 bases, 15 bases remained unmatched. Germline assignment: CDR1 LNHDA and CDR2 SQIVND (reference sequence). The CDR3 spans 17 residues. In nucleotides, the CDR3 is TGTGCCAGTAGCCCGACCTGGGGTAGCGGGAGCCGCAATGAGCAGTTCTTC. Protein product: CASSPTWGSGSRNEQFF.

This clonotype was counted ten times or more. The J gene is TRBJ2-2, the V gene TRBV9, with D hard to call. The V and J ends lost 5 bases and 6 bases respectively, with 8 bases between them. CDR3 length equals 12 residues. The germline V gene has CDR1 SGDLS and CDR2 YYNGEE. This chain's CDR3 is CASSPNPGELFF. As DNA, the CDR3 is TGTGCCAGCAGTCCTAATCCCGGGGAGCTGTTTTTT.

This clonotype has ten or more counts. CDR3 region: CASSTSGSTDTQYF. CDR3 sequence (DNA): TGTGCCAGTAGTACTAGCGGGAGCACAGATACGCAGTATTTT. J is TRBJ2-3 and V is TRBV19; the match to TRBD2 covers 8 bases. Germline lookup yields CDR1 LNHDA and CDR2 SQIVND (reference sequence). The CDR3 is made up of 14 amino acids. The trim removed 4 bases at V and 0 bases at J, leaving 0 bases unmatched. The full variable domain, with the rest looked up from reference TRBV19 and TRBJ2-3, is DGGITQSPKYLFRKEGQNVTLSCEQNLNHDAMYWYRQDPGQGLRLIYYSQIVNDFQKGDIAEGYSVSREKKESFPLTVTSAQKNPTAFYLCASSTSGSTDTQYFGPGTRLTVL.

This clonotype was recorded at least ten times. The chain employs TRBV11-2 and TRBJ1-1; no clear D gene. V was cut by 3 bases and J by 4 bases, with 6 bases left in between. The CDR3 covers 12 residues. Germline V lookup: CDR1 SGHAT, CDR2 FQNNGV. The DNA for the CDR3 is TGTGCCAGCAGCTTCCGAAGCACTGAAGCTTTCTTT. Translating gives CASSFRSTEAFF.

The sample holds a few counts of this clonotype. CDR3 loop: CATSRGRSGTYEQYF. Written as DNA, the CDR3 is TGTGCCACCAGCAGAGGAAGAAGCGGGACCTACGAGCAGTACTTC. This chain uses TRBV15 with TRBJ2-7; 7 bases are shared with TRBD2. This CDR3 has 15 amino acids. Germline loops: CDR1 LNHNV, CDR2 YYDKDF (reference sequence). The J segment lost 2 bases and the V segment lost 1 base, leaving 5 bases of the junction unmatched.

The sample holds many counts of this clonotype. The chain combines TRBV6-6 with TRBJ1-2, with a possible D match to TRBD1 (5 bases). Germline CDR1 MNHNY, CDR2 SVGAGI (reference sequence). V was shortened by 0 bases and J by 5 bases, with 16 bases between the two germline ends. The CDR3 has 16 amino acids. The CDR3 bases are TGTGCCAGCAGTTACTCGGTGATCGGGGGGGGTTATGGCTACACCTTC. Protein sequence: CASSYSVIGGGYGYTF.

Many counts were recorded for this clonotype. V usage is TRBV11-3 and J usage is TRBJ2-3, with D tentatively TRBD2 (5 bases). Per the germline V gene, CDR1 is SGHNT and CDR2 is YENEEA. V lost 5 bases and J lost 4, with 16 bases in between. The CDR3 loop spans 15 amino acids. CDR3 protein: CASSMMGDEADTQYF. The CDR3 DNA follows: TGTGCCAGCAGCATGATGGGAGACGAGGCAGATACGCAGTATTTT.